A single sample gave rise to the 26 T cell receptor delta chains below, sequenced in a study of gamma-delta chains in newborns, infants, children (dated 2019 in TCRdb). Sequenced on an Illumina MiSeq. TCRdb called clones afresh from the public reads with CATT; identical DNA rows were later merged. This sample has roughly 10,000 delta-chain clones in its table, and 20% to 25% of those were observed once. Together, the top ten hold about 4.4% of the sample. Source material: blood. These receptors were obtained from a child who was a newborn, infant or young child, either healthy, febrile or measles-vaccinated (not recorded which).

This clone was detected once. At the DNA level, this CDR3 is encoded by other sequences in the same sample as well. The rearrangement uses TRDV2 and TRDJ1; D perhaps matches TRDD3 (6 bases). Trimming removed 0 bases from V and 0 bases from J, with 25 bases in between. CDR3 length: 20 residues. Germline values: CDR1 GEAIGNYY, CDR2 EKD. The CDR3 DNA sequence: TGTGCCTGTGACACCGTGACACTGGGTGATACGAACCCGTACACCGATAAACTCATCTTT. Translated: CACDTVTLGDTNPYTDKLIF.

By sample fraction, this clone is medium-sized (0.01 to 0.1%). This chain joins TRDV2 and TRDJ1, with D possibly TRDD3 on 6 matching bases. Germline V lookup: CDR1 GEAIGNYY, CDR2 EKD. CDR3 length: 14 amino acids. V was clipped by 2 bases and J by 2 bases, with 11 bases between them. The CDR3 bases are TGTGCCTGTGACATCTGGGGATTGACCGATAAACTCATCTTT. Translated, it gives CACDIWGLTDKLIF.

This clone was counted only a few times. A much larger clone lies one base from this, so it may be a read error. J is TRDJ1 and V is TRDV2; D may be TRDD1 (5 bases). CDR3 length equals 18 residues. Germline V gives CDR1 GEAIGNYY, CDR2 EKD. Trimming shortened V by 1 base and J by 3 bases, and 23 bases separated the two germline ends. The CDR3 region has the DNA TGTGCCTGTGACACGATCCCAGCCGGAGAAATCTACGCCGATAAACTCATCTTT. Its translation is CACDTIPAGEIYADKLIF.

The chain joins TRDV2 to TRDJ1; 7 nucleotides agree with TRDD3. V shed 6 bases, J shed 0 bases, and the junction held 21 bases outside the gene matches. CDR3 length: 19 residues. CDR1 and CDR2 from the germline V gene are GEAIGNYY and EKD. For the CDR3, the DNA is TGTGCCTGTTCCGCTTTGACTAGGGGGATCCCCAATGACACCGATAAACTCATCTTT. It translates to CACSALTRGIPNDTDKLIF.

The chain couples TRDV2 to TRDJ3; 10 nucleotides match TRDD3. The CDR3 runs 21 residues. V lost 0 bases to trimming and J lost 2 bases; unmatched junction nucleotides: 12. CDR1 GEAIGNYY and CDR2 EKD come from the germline V gene. The DNA of the CDR3 is TGTGCCTGTGACACCGTGCTGGGGGATATGGCAAGCGCCTGGGACACCCGACAGATGTTTTTC. This gives the protein CACDTVLGDMASAWDTRQMFF.

This clone was observed a few times. The chain has TRDV2 and TRDJ1; the match to TRDD3 covers 7 bases. V lost 1 base, J lost 0 bases, and 10 bases stayed unmatched. This CDR3 region has 17 residues. Germline CDR1 and CDR2: GEAIGNYY and EKD. This CDR3 reads CACDTLAGDMYTDKLIF. CDR3 coding DNA: TGTGCCTGTGACACATTAGCTGGGGATATGTACACCGATAAACTCATCTTT.

This clone turned up a few times. The rearrangement links TRDV2 to TRDJ3; 12 bases agree with TRDD3. This CDR3 has 19 residues. V was clipped by 5 bases and J by 0 bases; unmatched bases: 7. Germline assignment: CDR1 GEAIGNYY and CDR2 EKD. CDR3 DNA: TGTGCCTGTGTCCGGCTGGGGGATACGAGCTCCTGGGACACCCGACAGATGTTTTTC. Residues: CACVRLGDTSSWDTRQMFF.

This clone appeared a few times. Mismatch with germline at one junction end may stem from a read error. Other DNA sequences of this sample code for an identical CDR3. The chain joins TRDV2 to TRDJ1, with D maybe TRDD3 (5 bases). The CDR3 is 17 residues long. From germline, CDR1 is GEAIGNYY and CDR2 EKD. The CDR3 region is CACDTLGGPTQGDKLIF. The DNA of the CDR3 is TGTGCCTGTGACACTCTAGGGGGCCCGACGCAAGGCGATAAACTCATCTTC.

By share of the sample, this clone is medium-sized. The V gene is TRDV2, the J gene TRDJ1; TRDD3 matches 7 bases. V was pared by 4 bases and J by 2 bases, with 12 bases of the junction left unmatched. The germline V gene encodes CDR1 GEAIGNYY and CDR2 EKD. CDR3 length: 16 amino acids. This CDR3 reads CACEELGSGRTDKLIF. In nucleotides, the CDR3 is TGTGCCTGTGAGGAACTGGGGTCGGGACGGACCGATAAACTCATCTTT.

Note on this clone: A far larger clone is a single base away, which makes a read error likely. This chain uses TRDV2 with TRDJ1; 8 positions agree with TRDD3. Germline CDR1 is GEAIGNYY and CDR2 is EKD. With 3 bases clipped from V and 0 bases from J, the junction kept 14 bases outside the gene matches. This CDR3 region has 18 residues. The CDR3 region is CACDPRAGGGSDTDKLIF. The CDR3 nucleotides read TGTGCCTGTGACCCTCGAGCGGGTGGGGGATCCGACACCGATAAACTCATCTTT.

Note on this clone: One end of the junction does not line up with germline, which may come from a read error. Other DNA sequences in the same sample also yield this CDR3. This sequence joins TRDV2 and TRDJ1; TRDD3 aligns across 10 bases. CDR1 and CDR2 (germline): GEAIGNYY, EKD. The CDR3 has 20 amino acids. Written as DNA, the CDR3 is TGTGCCTGTGACGCCGTACTGGGGGATTCCACCCATCCGTACACCGATAAGCTCATCTTT. It is translated as CACDAVLGDSTHPYTDKLIF.

Only a few counts were recorded for this clone. The V gene is TRDV2, the J gene TRDJ1; TRDD3 agrees at 11 bases. V lost 1 base and J lost 1; bases outside the gene matches: 10. This CDR3 is 18 amino acids long. CDR1 GEAIGNYY and CDR2 EKD come from the germline V gene. This chain's CDR3 is CACDTIAPLGDTTDKLIF. DNA for the CDR3: TGTGCCTGTGACACAATCGCCCCGCTGGGGGATACCACCGATAAACTCATCTTT.

The CDR3 spells CACDTVAPLGATDKLIF. In nucleotides, the CDR3 is TGTGCCTGTGACACCGTGGCGCCCCTGGGGGCCACCGATAAACTCATCTTT. This chain connects TRDV2 to TRDJ1; 7 bases fit TRDD3. CDR3 length: 17 amino acids. Germline CDR1 GEAIGNYY, CDR2 EKD. J gave up 1 base and V 0 bases, and 10 bases lay outside the gene matches.

Judged by abundance, this clone is medium-sized. The chain links TRDV2 to TRDJ1; D is possibly TRDD2 (5 bases). The CDR3 loop spans 19 amino acids. V lost 0 bases to trimming and J lost 1 base, with 23 bases between them. Germline V gene data show CDR1 as GEAIGNYY and CDR2 as EKD. The CDR3 nucleotides are TGTGCCTGTGACACCATGAAGTTGGCGGGGCCTACGTTCACCGATAAACTCATCTTT. It yields the protein CACDTMKLAGPTFTDKLIF.

A few counts support this clone. J is TRDJ1 and V is TRDV2; the D gene is possibly TRDD2 (6 bases). The length of the CDR3 is 16 residues. The V gene lost 3 bases and the J gene lost 2 bases, with 18 bases spanning the gap. Germline V lookup: CDR1 GEAIGNYY, CDR2 EKD. The CDR3 DNA follows: TGTGCCTGTGACCCTCTTTGGCCTTCCGATACCGATAAACTCATCTTT. As protein: CACDPLWPSDTDKLIF.

This clone was seen once. This rearrangement joins TRDV2 to TRDJ1; 7 nucleotides align to TRDD3. With V trimmed by 1 base and J by 0 bases, 19 bases remained unmatched. The CDR3 is made up of 20 amino acids. Germline V gene sequence: CDR1 GEAIGNYY, CDR2 EKD. In DNA form, the CDR3 reads TGTGCCTGTGACACTCTCGGCCTACTGGGGTATACGCGTGACACCGATAAACTCATCTTT. Its translation is CACDTLGLLGYTRDTDKLIF.

This clone appeared a few times. The chain is built from TRDV2 and TRDJ3; possibly TRDD3 for D (5 bases). Between the trimmed V and J ends, which lost 1 base and 5 bases, there was a span of 38 bases. Germline V lookup: CDR1 GEAIGNYY, CDR2 EKD. CDR3 size: 25 residues. DNA for the CDR3: TGTGCCTGTGACACTATTGGGACCCCTGGGACACCCGACAGAAGCTGGATCCGGGACACCCGACAGATGTTTTTC. Its translation is CACDTIGTPGTPDRSWIRDTRQMFF.

This clone is judged medium-sized. The V call is TRDV2, the J call TRDJ3; no clear D. This CDR3 is built from 17 residues. V was cut by 0 bases and J by 2 bases, with 10 bases left in between. Germline assignment: CDR1 GEAIGNYY and CDR2 EKD. The DNA of the CDR3 is TGTGCCTGTGACACCGCTGAAGGAGCCTGGGACACCCGACAGATGTTTTTC. Translation gives CACDTAEGAWDTRQMFF.

This clone turned up a few times. Other DNA sequences in the sample encode the same CDR3. The chain joins TRDV1 to TRDJ1; perhaps TRDD3 as D (5 bases). The CDR3 has 20 residues. The ends were cut back, 0 bases at V and 10 bases at J, with 33 bases in the middle. Germline V gives CDR1 TSWWSYY, CDR2 QGS. DNA for the CDR3: TGTGCTCTTGGGGAACTTCCCCCACGGGCGGGGAGAGTACCATGGTTCCGACTCATCTTT. Translating it yields CALGELPPRAGRVPWFRLIF.

This clone was found a few times. At one of its ends the junction is not consistent with the germline gene, which may arise from a read error. The rearrangement links TRDV2 to TRDJ2; 13 bases are shared with TRDD3. The CDR3 length is 17 residues. Germline values: CDR1 GEAIGNYY, CDR2 EKD. CDR3 region: CACNTLLSTGGYEELFF. CDR3 DNA sequence: TGTGCCTGTAACACACTTCTGAGTACTGGGGGATACGAGGAACTCTTCTTT.

The chain recombines TRDV2 with TRDJ1; no reliable D call. The germline CDR1 and CDR2 sequences are GEAIGNYY and EKD. The CDR3 loop spans 15 amino acids. Trimming left V 7 bases short and J 0 bases short, with 17 bases between. The CDR3 loop reads CACTPIEFYTDKLIF. The DNA for the CDR3 is TGTGCCTGCACCCCGATCGAGTTTTACACCGATAAACTCATCTTT.

The J gene is TRDJ1, the V gene TRDV2, with 7 positions matching TRDD3. Per the germline V gene, CDR1 is GEAIGNYY and CDR2 is EKD. The V segment lost 0 bases and the J segment 2 bases; nucleotides outside the gene matches: 29. This CDR3 spans 23 amino acids. The DNA of the CDR3 is TGTGCCTGTGACACCGTTCCGACATCCATTACTGTGGGATACTCAAGGCGTACCGATAAACTCATCTTT. This encodes CACDTVPTSITVGYSRRTDKLIF.

This sequence joins TRDV2 and TRDJ1, with TRDD3 matching 9 bases. The V segment lost 2 bases and the J segment 0 bases; nucleotides outside the gene matches: 9. CDR1 and CDR2 (germline): GEAIGNYY, EKD. This CDR3 has 17 amino acids. DNA for the CDR3: TGTGCCTGTGACAAGCTGGGGGATGTCCCGTACACCGATAAACTCATCTTT. Its protein product is CACDKLGDVPYTDKLIF.

The chain recombines TRDV2 with TRDJ1; D uncertain. Germline V lookup: CDR1 GEAIGNYY, CDR2 EKD. The length of the CDR3 is 16 residues. V dropped 5 bases and J dropped 5 bases, with 23 bases sitting between them. The CDR3 DNA reads TGTGCCTGTGGCCAACTGAGAACTTGTGGAACGGATAAACTCATCTTT. It translates to CACGQLRTCGTDKLIF.

Only a few counts were recorded for this clone. CDR3 nucleotide sequence: TGTGCCTGTGACTGGGTGGGGGATAGATCTTCCGATAAACTCATCTTT. This encodes CACDWVGDRSSDKLIF. The V and J genes are TRDV2 and TRDJ1, with 9 bases matching TRDD3. The length of the CDR3 is 16 residues. V dropped 3 bases and J dropped 3; count of bases not matched to a gene: 10. The germline V gene has CDR1 GEAIGNYY and CDR2 EKD.

The chain is built from TRDV2 and TRDJ3; TRDD3 agrees at 13 bases. V was clipped by 0 bases and J by 0 bases; unmatched bases: 7. In germline, CDR1 is GEAIGNYY, CDR2 EKD. The CDR3 spans 21 residues. The CDR3 region is CACDTATGGYASSWDTRQMFF. The DNA of the CDR3 is TGTGCCTGTGACACCGCCACTGGGGGATACGCTAGCTCCTGGGACACCCGACAGATGTTTTTC.